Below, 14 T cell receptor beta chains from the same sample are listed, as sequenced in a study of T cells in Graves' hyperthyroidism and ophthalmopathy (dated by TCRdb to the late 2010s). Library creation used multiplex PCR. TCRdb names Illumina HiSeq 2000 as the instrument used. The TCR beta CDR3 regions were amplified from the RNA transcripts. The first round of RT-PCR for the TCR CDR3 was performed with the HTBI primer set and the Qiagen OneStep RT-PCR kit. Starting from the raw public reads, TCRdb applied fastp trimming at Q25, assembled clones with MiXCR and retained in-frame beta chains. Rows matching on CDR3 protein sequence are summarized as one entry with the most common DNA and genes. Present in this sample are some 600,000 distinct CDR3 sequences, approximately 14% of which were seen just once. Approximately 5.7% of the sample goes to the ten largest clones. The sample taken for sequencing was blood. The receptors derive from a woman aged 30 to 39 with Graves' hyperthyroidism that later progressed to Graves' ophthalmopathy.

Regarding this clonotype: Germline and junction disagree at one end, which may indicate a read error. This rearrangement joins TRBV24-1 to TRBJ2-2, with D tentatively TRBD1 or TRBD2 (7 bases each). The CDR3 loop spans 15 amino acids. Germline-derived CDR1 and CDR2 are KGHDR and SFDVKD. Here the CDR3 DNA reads TGTGCCACCAGAGACCCAGGGGGGGAGAACGGGGAGCTGGTTTTT. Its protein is CATRDPGGENGELVF.

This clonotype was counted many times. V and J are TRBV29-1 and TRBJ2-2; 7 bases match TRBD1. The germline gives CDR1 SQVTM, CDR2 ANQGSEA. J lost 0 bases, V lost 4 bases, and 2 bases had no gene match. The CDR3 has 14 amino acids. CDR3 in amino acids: CSVGDSANTGELFF. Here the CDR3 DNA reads TGCAGCGTTGGGGACAGCGCGAACACCGGGGAGCTGTTTTTT.

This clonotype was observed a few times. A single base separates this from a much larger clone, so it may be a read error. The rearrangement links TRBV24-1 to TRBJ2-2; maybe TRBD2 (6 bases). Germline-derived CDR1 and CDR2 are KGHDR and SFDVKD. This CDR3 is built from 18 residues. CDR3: CVTSDLPEASANTGELFF. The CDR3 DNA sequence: TGTGTCACCAGTGATTTGCCGGAGGCTAGCGCGAACACCGGGGAGCTGTTTTTT.

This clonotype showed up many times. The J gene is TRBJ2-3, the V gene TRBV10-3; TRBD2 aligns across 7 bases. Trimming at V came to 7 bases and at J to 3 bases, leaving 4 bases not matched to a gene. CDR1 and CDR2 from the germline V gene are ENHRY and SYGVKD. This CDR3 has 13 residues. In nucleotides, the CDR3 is TGTGCCATCACTGCAGCGGGGACAGATACGCAGTATTTT. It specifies CAITAAGTDTQYF.

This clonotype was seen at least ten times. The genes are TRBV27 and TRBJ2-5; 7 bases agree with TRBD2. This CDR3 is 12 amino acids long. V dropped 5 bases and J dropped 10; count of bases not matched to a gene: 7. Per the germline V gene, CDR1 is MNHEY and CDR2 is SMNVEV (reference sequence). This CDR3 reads CASSPPRGDQYF. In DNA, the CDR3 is TGTGCCAGCAGTCCGCCCCGGGGGGACCAGTACTTC.

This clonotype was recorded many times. The CDR3 loop reads CASRRLGLMNTEAFF. CDR3 bases: TGTGCCAGCAGACGACTTGGGCTCATGAACACTGAAGCTTTCTTT. The chain recombines TRBV12-3 or TRBV12-4 with TRBJ1-1; D is uncertain. Trimming left V 6 bases short and J 0 bases short, with 14 bases between. The length of the CDR3 is 15 residues.

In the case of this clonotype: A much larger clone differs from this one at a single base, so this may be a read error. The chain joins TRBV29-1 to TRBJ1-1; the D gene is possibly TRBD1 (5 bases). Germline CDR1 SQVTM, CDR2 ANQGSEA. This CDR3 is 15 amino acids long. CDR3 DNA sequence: TGCAGCGTTCTCTTGGGGGGGTATATTAACACTAAAGCTTTCTTT. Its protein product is CSVLLGGYINTKAFF.

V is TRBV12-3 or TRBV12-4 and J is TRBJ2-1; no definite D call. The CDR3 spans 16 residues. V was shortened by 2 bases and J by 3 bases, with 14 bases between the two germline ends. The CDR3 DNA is TGTGCCAGCAGTTTATGGGATGTCGGACGCTACAATGAGCAGTTCTTC. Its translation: CASSLWDVGRYNEQFF.

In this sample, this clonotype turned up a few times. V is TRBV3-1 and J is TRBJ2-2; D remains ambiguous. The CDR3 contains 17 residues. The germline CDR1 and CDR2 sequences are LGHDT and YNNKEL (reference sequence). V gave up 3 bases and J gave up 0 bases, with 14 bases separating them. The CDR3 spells CASSHVFSSANTGELFF. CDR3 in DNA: TGTGCCAGCAGCCACGTTTTTTCGAGCGCGAACACCGGGGAGCTGTTTTTT.

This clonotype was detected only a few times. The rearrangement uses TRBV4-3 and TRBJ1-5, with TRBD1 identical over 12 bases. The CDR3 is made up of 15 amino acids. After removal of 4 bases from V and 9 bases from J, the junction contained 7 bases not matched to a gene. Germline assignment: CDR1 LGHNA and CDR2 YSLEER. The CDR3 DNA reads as TGCGCCAGCAGCCCACGGGACAGGGGGCACGGGCCCCAGCATTTT. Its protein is CASSPRDRGHGPQHF.

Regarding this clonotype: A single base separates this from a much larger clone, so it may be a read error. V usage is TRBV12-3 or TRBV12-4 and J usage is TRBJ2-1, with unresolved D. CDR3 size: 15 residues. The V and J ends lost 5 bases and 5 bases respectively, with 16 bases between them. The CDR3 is CASSDPGPYNNEQFF. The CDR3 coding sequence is TGTGCCAGCAGTGATCCCGGACCCTACAACAATGAGCAGTTCTTC.

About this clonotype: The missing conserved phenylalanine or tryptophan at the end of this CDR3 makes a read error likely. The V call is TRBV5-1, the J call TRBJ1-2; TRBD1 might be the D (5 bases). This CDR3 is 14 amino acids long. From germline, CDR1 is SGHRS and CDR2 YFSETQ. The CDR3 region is CATSNGGTGDGYTL. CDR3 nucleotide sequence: TGCGCCACCAGCAACGGCGGGACTGGAGATGGCTACACCCTC.

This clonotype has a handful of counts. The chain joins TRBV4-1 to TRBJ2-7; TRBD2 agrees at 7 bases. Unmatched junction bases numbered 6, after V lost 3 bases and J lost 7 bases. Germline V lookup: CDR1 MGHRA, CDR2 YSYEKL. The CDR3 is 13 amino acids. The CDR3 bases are TGCGCCAGCAGCCACAGCGGGACGATAGAGCAGTACTTC. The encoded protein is CASSHSGTIEQYF.

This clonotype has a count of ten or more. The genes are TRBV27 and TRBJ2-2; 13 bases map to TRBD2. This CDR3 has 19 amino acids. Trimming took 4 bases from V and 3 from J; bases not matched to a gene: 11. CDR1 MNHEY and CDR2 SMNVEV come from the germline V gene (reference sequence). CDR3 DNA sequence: TGTGCCAGCAGTTCCCGGACTAGCGGGAGACGTCGCGACACCGGGGAGCTGTTTTTT. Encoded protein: CASSSRTSGRRRDTGELFF.